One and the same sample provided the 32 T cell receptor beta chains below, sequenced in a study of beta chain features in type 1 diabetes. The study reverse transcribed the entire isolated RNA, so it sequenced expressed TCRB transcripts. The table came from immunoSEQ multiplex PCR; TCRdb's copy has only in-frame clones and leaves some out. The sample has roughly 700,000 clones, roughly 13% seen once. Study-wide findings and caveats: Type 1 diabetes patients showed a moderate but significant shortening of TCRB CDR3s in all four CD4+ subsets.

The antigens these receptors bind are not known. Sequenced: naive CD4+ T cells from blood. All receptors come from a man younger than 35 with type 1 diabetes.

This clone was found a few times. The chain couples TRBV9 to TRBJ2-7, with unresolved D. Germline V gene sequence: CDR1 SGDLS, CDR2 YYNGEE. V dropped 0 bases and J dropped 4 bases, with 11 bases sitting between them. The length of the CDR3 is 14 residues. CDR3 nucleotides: TGTGCCAGCAGCGTAGGGAACCCACCTTACGAGCAGTACTTC. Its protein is CASSVGNPPYEQYF.

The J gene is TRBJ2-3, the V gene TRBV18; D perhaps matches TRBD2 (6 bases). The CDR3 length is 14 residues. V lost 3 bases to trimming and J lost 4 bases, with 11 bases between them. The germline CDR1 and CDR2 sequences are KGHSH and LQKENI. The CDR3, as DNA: TGTGCCAGCTCACCCCCCGGGAGCTCAGATACGCAGTATTTT. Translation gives CASSPPGSSDTQYF.

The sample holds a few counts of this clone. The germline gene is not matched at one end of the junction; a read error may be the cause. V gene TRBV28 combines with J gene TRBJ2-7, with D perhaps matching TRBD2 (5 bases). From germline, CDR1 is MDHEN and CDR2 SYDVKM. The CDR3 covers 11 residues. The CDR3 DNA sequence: TGTGCCAGCAGCCGAGGGCAGGCAACGGACTTC. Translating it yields CASSRGQATDF.

CDR3: CASNRAGDNEQFF. CDR3 bases: TGTGCCAGCAACAGAGCGGGGGACAATGAGCAGTTCTTC. V is TRBV28 and J is TRBJ2-1; the match to TRBD2 covers 8 bases. Looked up from germline, CDR1 is MDHEN and CDR2 is SYDVKM. V was clipped by 7 bases and J by 5 bases; unmatched bases: 4. This CDR3 spans 13 amino acids.

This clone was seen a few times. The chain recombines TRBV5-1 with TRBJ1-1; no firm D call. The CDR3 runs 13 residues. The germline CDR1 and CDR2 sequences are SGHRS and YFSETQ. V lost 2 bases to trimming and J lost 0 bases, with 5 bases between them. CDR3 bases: TGCGCCAGCAGCTTCGTGATGAACACTGAAGCTTTCTTT. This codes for CASSFVMNTEAFF.

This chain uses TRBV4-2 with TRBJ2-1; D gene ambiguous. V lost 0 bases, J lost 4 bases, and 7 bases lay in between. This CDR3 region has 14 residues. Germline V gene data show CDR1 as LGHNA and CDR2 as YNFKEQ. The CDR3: CASSQDQEYNEQFF. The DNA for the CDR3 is TGTGCCAGCAGCCAAGATCAGGAATACAATGAGCAGTTCTTC.

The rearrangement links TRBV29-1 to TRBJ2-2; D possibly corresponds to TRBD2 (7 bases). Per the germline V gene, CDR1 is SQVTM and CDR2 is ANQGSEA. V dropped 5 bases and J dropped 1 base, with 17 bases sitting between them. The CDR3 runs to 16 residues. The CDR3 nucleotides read TGCAGCGTTTACCGCGGGGGCGGGGTGAACACCGGGGAGCTGTTTTTT. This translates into CSVYRGGGVNTGELFF.

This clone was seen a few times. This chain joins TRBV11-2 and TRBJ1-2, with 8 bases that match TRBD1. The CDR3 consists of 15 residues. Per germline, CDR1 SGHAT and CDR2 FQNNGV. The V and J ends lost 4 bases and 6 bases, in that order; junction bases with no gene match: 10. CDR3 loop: CASSSNRGSRHGYTF. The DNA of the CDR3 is TGTGCCAGCAGCTCGAACAGGGGGTCCCGTCATGGCTACACCTTC. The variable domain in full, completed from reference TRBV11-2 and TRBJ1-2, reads EAGVAQSPRYKIIEKRQSVAFWCNPISGHATLYWYQQILGQGPKLLIQFQNNGVVDDSQLPKDRFSAERLKGVDSTLKIQPAKLEDSAVYLCASSSNRGSRHGYTFGSGTRLTVV.

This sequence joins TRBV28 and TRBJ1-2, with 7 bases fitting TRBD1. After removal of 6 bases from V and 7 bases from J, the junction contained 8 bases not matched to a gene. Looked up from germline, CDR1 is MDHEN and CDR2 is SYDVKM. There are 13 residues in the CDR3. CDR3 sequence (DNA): TGTGCCAGCAGAGCGGCAGGGGGGGTTGGCTACACCTTC. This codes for CASRAAGGVGYTF.

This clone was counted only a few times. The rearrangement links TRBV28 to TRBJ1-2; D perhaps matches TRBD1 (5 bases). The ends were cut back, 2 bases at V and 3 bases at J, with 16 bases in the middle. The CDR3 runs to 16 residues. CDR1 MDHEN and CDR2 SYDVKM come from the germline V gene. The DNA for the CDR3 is TGTGCCAGCAGTTTAGATGGAGGTGGGGCACACTATGGCTACACCTTC. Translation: CASSLDGGGAHYGYTF.

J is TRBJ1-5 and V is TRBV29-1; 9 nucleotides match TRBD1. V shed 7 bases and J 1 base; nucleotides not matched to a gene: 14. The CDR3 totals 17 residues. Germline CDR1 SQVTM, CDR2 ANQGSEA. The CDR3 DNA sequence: TGCAGCGAAGAGCCGGGACAGGGATGGTTGAGCAATCAGCCCCAGCATTTT. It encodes CSEEPGQGWLSNQPQHF.

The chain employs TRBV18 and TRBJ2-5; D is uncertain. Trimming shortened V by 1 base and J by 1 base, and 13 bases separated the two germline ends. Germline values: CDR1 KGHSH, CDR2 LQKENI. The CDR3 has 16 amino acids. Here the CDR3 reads CASSPRSAGPQETQYF. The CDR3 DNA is TGTGCCAGCTCACCACGGTCAGCAGGTCCCCAAGAGACCCAGTACTTC.

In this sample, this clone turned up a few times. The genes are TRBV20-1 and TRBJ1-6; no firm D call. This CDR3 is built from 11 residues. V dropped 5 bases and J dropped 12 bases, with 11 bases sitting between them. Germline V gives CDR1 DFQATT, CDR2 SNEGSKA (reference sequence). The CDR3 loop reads CSAAPRVPLHF. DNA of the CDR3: TGCAGTGCTGCCCCCCGGGTACCCCTCCACTTT.

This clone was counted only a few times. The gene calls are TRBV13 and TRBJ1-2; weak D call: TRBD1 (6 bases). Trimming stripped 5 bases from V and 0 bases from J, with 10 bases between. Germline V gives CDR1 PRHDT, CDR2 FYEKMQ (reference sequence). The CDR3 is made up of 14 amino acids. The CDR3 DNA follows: TGTGCCAGCAGCACTGGACAGCCTAACTATGGCTACACCTTC. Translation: CASSTGQPNYGYTF.

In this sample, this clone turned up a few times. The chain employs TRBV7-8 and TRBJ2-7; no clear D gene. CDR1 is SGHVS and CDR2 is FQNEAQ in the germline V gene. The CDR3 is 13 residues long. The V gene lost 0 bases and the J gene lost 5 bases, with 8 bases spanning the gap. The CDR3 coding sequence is TGTGCCAGCAGCTTAGCAGGAACGGACGAGCAGTACTTC. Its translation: CASSLAGTDEQYF.

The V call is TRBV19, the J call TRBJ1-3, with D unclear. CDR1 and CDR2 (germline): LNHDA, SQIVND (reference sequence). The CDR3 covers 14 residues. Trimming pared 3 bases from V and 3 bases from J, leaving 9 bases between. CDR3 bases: TGTGCCAGTAGTATGACCCATAGTGGAAACACCATATATTTT. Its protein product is CASSMTHSGNTIYF.

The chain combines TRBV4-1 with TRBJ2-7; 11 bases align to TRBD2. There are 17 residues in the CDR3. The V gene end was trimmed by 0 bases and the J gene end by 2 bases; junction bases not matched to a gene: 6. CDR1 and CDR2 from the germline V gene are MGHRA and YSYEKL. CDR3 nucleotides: TGCGCCAGCAGCCAAGAGGGACTAGCGGCTATTACCTACGAGCAGTACTTC. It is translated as CASSQEGLAAITYEQYF.

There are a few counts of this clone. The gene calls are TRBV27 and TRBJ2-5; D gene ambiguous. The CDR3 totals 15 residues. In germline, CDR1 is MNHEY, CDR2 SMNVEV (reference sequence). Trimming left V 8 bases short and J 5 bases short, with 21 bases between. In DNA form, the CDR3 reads TGTGCCAGCCGACCCGCGGTAGCAAGAGAGGAGACCCAGTACTTC. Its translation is CASRPAVAREETQYF.

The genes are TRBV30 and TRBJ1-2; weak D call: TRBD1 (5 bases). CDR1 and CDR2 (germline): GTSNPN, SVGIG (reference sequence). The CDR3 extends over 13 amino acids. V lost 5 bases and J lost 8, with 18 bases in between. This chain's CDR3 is CAWAIGDRLGYTF. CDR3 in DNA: TGTGCCTGGGCCATAGGGGATCGGTTAGGCTACACCTTC.

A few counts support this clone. CDR3 region: CASSNRGSTDTQYF. For the CDR3, the DNA is TGTGCCAGCAGCAACAGGGGAAGCACAGATACGCAGTATTTT. The chain is built from TRBV7-8 and TRBJ2-3; 7 bases map to TRBD1. The CDR3 has 14 residues. Germline V lookup: CDR1 SGHVS, CDR2 FQNEAQ. With V trimmed by 5 bases and J by 0 bases, 2 bases remained unmatched.

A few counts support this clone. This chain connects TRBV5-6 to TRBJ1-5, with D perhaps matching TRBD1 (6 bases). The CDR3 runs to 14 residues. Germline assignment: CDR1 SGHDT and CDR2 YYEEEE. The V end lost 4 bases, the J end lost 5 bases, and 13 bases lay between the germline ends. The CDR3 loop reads CASSPQGMDQPQHF. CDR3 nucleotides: TGTGCCAGCAGCCCGCAGGGGATGGATCAGCCCCAGCATTTT.

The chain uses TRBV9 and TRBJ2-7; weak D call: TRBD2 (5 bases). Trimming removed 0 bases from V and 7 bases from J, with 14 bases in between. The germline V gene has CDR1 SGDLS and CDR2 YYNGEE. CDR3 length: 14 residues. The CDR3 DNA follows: TGTGCCAGCAGCGTAGGTCGGGGTCCGGGGGAGCAGTACTTC. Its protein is CASSVGRGPGEQYF.

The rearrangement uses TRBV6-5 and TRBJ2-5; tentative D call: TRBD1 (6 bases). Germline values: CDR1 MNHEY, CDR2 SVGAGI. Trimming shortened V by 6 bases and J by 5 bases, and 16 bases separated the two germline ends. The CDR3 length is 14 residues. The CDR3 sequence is CASSPSGQGETQYF. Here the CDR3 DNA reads TGTGCCAGCAGCCCGTCGGGCCAGGGGGAGACCCAGTACTTC.

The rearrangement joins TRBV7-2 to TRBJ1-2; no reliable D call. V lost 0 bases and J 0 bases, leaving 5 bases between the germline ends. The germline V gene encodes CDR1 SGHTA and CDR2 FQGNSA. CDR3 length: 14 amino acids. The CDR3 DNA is TGTGCCAGCAGCTTAGCCAACCCTAACTATGGCTACACCTTC. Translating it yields CASSLANPNYGYTF.

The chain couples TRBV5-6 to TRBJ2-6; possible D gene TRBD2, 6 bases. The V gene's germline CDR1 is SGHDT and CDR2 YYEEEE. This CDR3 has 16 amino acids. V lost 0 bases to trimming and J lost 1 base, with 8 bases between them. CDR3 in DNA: TGTGCCAGCAGCTTGGGCGGGACTTCTGGGGCCAACGTCCTGACTTTC. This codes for CASSLGGTSGANVLTF.

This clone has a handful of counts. The CDR3 here is CASLRQGKAETQYF. In DNA, the CDR3 is TGTGCCAGCCTTAGACAGGGAAAGGCAGAGACCCAGTACTTC. The rearrangement links TRBV7-2 to TRBJ2-5; 7 positions agree with TRBD1. Trimming at V came to 8 bases and at J to 4 bases, leaving 10 bases not matched to a gene. The CDR3 length is 14 residues. Germline V gives CDR1 SGHTA, CDR2 FQGNSA.

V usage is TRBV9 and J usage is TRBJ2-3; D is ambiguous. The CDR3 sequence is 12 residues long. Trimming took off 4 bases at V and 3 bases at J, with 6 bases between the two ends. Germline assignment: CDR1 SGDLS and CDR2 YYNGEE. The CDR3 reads CASSLTTDTQYF. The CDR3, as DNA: TGTGCCAGCAGCCTCACAACAGATACGCAGTATTTT. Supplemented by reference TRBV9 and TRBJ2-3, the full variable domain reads DSGVTQTPKHLITATGQRVTLRCSPRSGDLSVYWYQQSLDQGLQFLIQYYNGEERAKGNILERFSAQQFPDLHSELNLSSLELGDSALYFCASSLTTDTQYFGPGTRLTVL.

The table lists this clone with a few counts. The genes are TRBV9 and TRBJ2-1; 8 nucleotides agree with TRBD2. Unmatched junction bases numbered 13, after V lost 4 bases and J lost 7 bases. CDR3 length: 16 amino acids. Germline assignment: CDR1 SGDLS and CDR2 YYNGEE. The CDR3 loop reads CASSLRTSSFSNEQFF. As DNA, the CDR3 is TGTGCCAGCAGCCTCAGGACTAGCTCTTTTTCGAATGAGCAGTTCTTC.

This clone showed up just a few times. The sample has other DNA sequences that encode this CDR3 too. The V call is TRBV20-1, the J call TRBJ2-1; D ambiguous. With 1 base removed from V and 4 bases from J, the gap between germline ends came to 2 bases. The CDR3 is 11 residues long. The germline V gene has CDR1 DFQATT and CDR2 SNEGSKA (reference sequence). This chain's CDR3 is CSARGYNEQFF. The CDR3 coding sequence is TGCAGTGCTAGAGGTTACAATGAGCAGTTCTTC.

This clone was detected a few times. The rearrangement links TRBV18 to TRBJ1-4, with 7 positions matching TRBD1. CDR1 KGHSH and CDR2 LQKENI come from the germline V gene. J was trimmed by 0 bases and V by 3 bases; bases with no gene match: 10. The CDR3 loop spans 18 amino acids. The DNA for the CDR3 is TGTGCCAGCTCACCGCCTATACAGGGGAAGGCAACTAATGAAAAACTGTTTTTT. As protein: CASSPPIQGKATNEKLFF.

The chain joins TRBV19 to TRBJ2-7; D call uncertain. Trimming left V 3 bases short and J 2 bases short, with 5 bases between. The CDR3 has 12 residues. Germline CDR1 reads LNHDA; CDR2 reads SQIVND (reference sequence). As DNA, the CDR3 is TGTGCCAGTAGTATCGGCCCCTACGAGCAGTACTTC. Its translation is CASSIGPYEQYF.

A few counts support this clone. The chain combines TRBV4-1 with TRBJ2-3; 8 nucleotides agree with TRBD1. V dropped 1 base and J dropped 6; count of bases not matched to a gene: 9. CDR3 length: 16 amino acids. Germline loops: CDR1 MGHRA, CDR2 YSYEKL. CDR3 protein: CASSQGRDRSSDTQYF. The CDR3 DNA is TGCGCCAGCAGCCAAGGCCGGGACAGGTCGTCGGATACGCAGTATTTT.